One and the same sample provided the 27 T cell receptor beta chains below, sequenced in a study of blood T cells in healthy people across ages. Primers used in a second PCR of roughly 7 to 12 cycles were a sample-barcoded 5' primer and a J-beta primer mix. TCRdb reprocessed the 5' RACE reads via MiXCR and lists one record per CDR3 protein. The table lists 750,000 to 950,000 distinct CDR3 sequences, almost 30% of them singletons, with 10% in the top ten. This sample was shared with a second study, whose subject was T cells of mothers and their children.

Sequenced material: blood. These receptors came from a woman in her thirties or forties in good health.

Note on this clonotype: A much larger clone lies a single base off, so this may be a read error. V usage is TRBV20-1 and J usage is TRBJ2-7, with 11 nucleotides matching TRBD2. This CDR3 has 13 residues. CDR1 is DFQATT, CDR2 SNEGSKA, per germline (reference sequence). In nucleotides, the CDR3 is TGCAATGCTAGTAGCGGGGGGGCCTACGAGCAGTACTTC. This sequence encodes CNASSGGAYEQYF.

This clonotype showed up many times. The chain carries TRBV20-1 and TRBJ2-4; no reliable D call. The CDR3 loop spans 16 amino acids. V was shortened by 0 bases and J by 0 bases, with 12 bases between the two germline ends. The germline V gene has CDR1 DFQATT and CDR2 SNEGSKA (reference sequence). The CDR3 DNA reads TGCAGTGCTAGAGATCTCGGGCAGATAGCCAAAAACATTCAGTACTTC. It yields the protein CSARDLGQIAKNIQYF.

The chain is built from TRBV18 and TRBJ2-7; D is possibly TRBD1 (5 bases). Germline V gives CDR1 KGHSH, CDR2 LQKENI. There are 13 residues in the CDR3. V dropped 1 base and J dropped 6 bases, with 10 bases sitting between them. CDR3 protein: CASSPHAQGEQYF. The CDR3 DNA is TGTGCCAGCTCACCACACGCGCAGGGCGAGCAGTACTTC.

The sample holds many counts of this clonotype. The chain has TRBV4-3 and TRBJ2-5, with 11 bases that match TRBD1. There are 18 residues in the CDR3. The trim removed 1 base at V and 4 bases at J, leaving 11 bases unmatched. Germline V gene lookup returns CDR1 LGHNA and CDR2 YSLEER. The CDR3 bases are TGCGCCAGCAGCCAAGCTCGCATCGGGACAGGGGGGTTAGAGACCCAGTACTTC. Translated, it gives CASSQARIGTGGLETQYF.

This clonotype was counted only a few times. The rearrangement uses TRBV6-5 and TRBJ2-3; maybe TRBD1 (7 bases). CDR1 and CDR2 (germline): MNHEY, SVGAGI. V was clipped by 2 bases and J by 0 bases, with 12 bases between them. This CDR3 is built from 16 residues. CDR3 protein: CASSYGGTVSTDTQYF. The CDR3, as DNA: TGTGCCAGCAGTTACGGGGGGACAGTCAGCACAGATACGCAGTATTTT.

With regard to this clonotype: With a much larger clone just one base away, this may be a read error. This rearrangement joins TRBV7-2 to TRBJ2-1; a weak D match, TRBD2 (5 bases). The CDR3 consists of 17 residues. Germline V gene sequence: CDR1 SGHTA, CDR2 FQGNSA. The CDR3 sequence: CASSPRPPGSSYNERFF. The CDR3 DNA reads TGTGCCAGCAGCCCCCGACCCCCGGGAAGCTCCTACAATGAGCGGTTCTTC.

Concerning this clonotype itself: A clone one base away is much larger, so this may be a read error. The genes are TRBV12-5 and TRBJ1-2; the D gene is possibly TRBD1 (5 bases). Trimming cost V 1 base and J 6 bases, with 12 bases left between them. The CDR3 extends over 14 amino acids. CDR1 is LGHNT, CDR2 FRNRAP, per germline. DNA of the CDR3: TGTGCTAGTGGTTTGGATCAGGGCCGGGATGGCTACACCTTC. This translates into CASGLDQGRDGYTF. The entire variable domain, with the rest obtained from reference TRBV12-5 and TRBJ1-2, is as follows: DARVTQTPRHKVTEMGQEVTMRCQPILGHNTVFWYRQTMMQGLELLAYFRNRAPLDDSGMPKDRFSAEMPDATLATLKIQPSEPRDSAVYFCASGLDQGRDGYTFGSGTRLTVV.

The CDR3 here is CASRRGQGAETQYF. Here the CDR3 DNA reads TGTGCCAGCAGGCGCGGACAGGGGGCCGAGACCCAGTACTTC. J is TRBJ2-5 and V is TRBV7-9, with TRBD1 identical over 11 bases. CDR3 size: 14 residues. The germline V gene encodes CDR1 SEHNR and CDR2 FQNEAQ (reference sequence). Unmatched junction bases numbered 5, after V lost 6 bases and J lost 5 bases.

This clonotype was seen ten or more times. The chain combines TRBV4-3 with TRBJ1-2; D may be TRBD1 (5 bases). This CDR3 comprises 15 residues. The V end lost 3 bases, the J end lost 4 bases, and 15 bases lay between the germline ends. CDR1 and CDR2 from the germline V gene are LGHNA and YSLEER. The CDR3 sequence is CASSQTSGSRYGYTF. The CDR3 DNA is TGCGCCAGCAGCCAGACTTCAGGGTCACGCTATGGCTACACCTTC.

This chain links TRBV5-1 with TRBJ1-6; D may be TRBD1 (6 bases). Trimming shortened V by 3 bases and J by 11 bases, and 9 bases separated the two germline ends. The CDR3 covers 12 residues. CDR1 SGHRS and CDR2 YFSETQ come from the germline V gene. For the CDR3, the DNA is TGCGCCAGCAGCTCACAGGGTCCACCCCTCCACTTT. It is translated as CASSSQGPPLHF.

The genes are TRBV24-1 and TRBJ1-1; possible D gene TRBD1, 6 bases. Germline V gives CDR1 KGHDR, CDR2 SFDVKD. The CDR3 is 13 residues long. V shed 9 bases and J shed 3 bases, with 13 bases lying between them. The CDR3 region is CATRNRDHTEAFF. DNA for the CDR3: TGTGCCACCCGGAACAGGGATCACACTGAAGCTTTCTTT.

This clonotype was seen many times. The CDR3 loop reads CASSSWGGGEYEQYF. CDR3 bases: TGTGCCAGCAGCTCATGGGGGGGGGGCGAGTACGAGCAGTACTTC. J is TRBJ2-7 and V is TRBV28, with D possibly matching TRBD2 (7 bases). V lost 6 bases to trimming and J lost 4 bases, with 19 bases between them. The germline gives CDR1 MDHEN, CDR2 SYDVKM. This CDR3 has 15 amino acids.

In its sample, this clonotype was seen a few times. The CDR3 DNA reads TGTGCCAGCAGTTTACCGGGACCACAAGAGACCCAGTACTTC. This translates into CASSLPGPQETQYF. The genes are TRBV12-3 or TRBV12-4 and TRBJ2-5; possibly TRBD1 or TRBD2 for D (5 bases each). The V gene lost 2 bases and the J gene lost 2 bases, with 9 bases spanning the gap. The CDR3 has 14 amino acids.

The rearrangement links TRBV10-3 to TRBJ1-1; 9 positions agree with TRBD1. Germline V gives CDR1 ENHRY, CDR2 SYGVKD. V shed 0 bases and J 10 bases; nucleotides not matched to a gene: 3. The CDR3 is made up of 13 amino acids. The CDR3 DNA reads as TGTGCCATCAGTGAGTCGGACAGGGGACGAGCTTTCTTT. Protein sequence: CAISESDRGRAFF.

The chain employs TRBV20-1 and TRBJ1-2; 7 bases map to TRBD1. CDR1 DFQATT and CDR2 SNEGSKA come from the germline V gene (reference sequence). There are 13 residues in the CDR3. V lost 5 bases to trimming and J lost 4 bases; unmatched junction nucleotides: 7. CDR3: CSAETGRGYGYTF. The CDR3 bases are TGCAGTGCTGAGACAGGGAGAGGCTATGGCTACACCTTC.

There are many counts of this clonotype. This sequence joins TRBV12-3 or TRBV12-4 and TRBJ1-1, with no clear D. This CDR3 is built from 14 residues. With 3 bases removed from V and 0 bases from J, the gap between germline ends came to 8 bases. DNA of the CDR3: TGTGCCAGCAGTTTCTCCCAAATGAACACTGAAGCTTTCTTT. It codes for CASSFSQMNTEAFF.

As for this clonotype: A much larger clone lies one base from this, so it may be a read error. The genes are TRBV4-1 and TRBJ1-2; D may be TRBD1 (5 bases). Per the germline V gene, CDR1 is MGHRA and CDR2 is YSYEKL. The CDR3 loop spans 18 amino acids. Trimming took off 3 bases at V and 4 bases at J, with 24 bases between the two ends. Here the CDR3 reads CASSHLNLGGRMSYGYTF. Here the CDR3 DNA reads TGCGCCAGCAGCCACCTAAACCTGGGGGGGAGAATGAGCTATGGCTACACCTTC.

This clonotype was seen once. J is TRBJ2-7 and V is TRBV7-2; D is unclear. The ends were cut back, 2 bases at V and 7 bases at J, with 9 bases in the middle. The germline V gene has CDR1 SGHTA and CDR2 FQGNSA. The CDR3 runs 12 residues. The CDR3 DNA follows: TGTGCCAGCAGCTTAATCGTCGATGAGCAGTACTTC. It encodes CASSLIVDEQYF.

This clonotype has just one count. V is TRBV7-2 and J is TRBJ1-4; D uncertain. This CDR3 spans 14 amino acids. Trimming cost V 4 bases and J 3 bases, with 9 bases left between them. Germline CDR1 and CDR2: SGHTA and FQGNSA. CDR3 sequence reads: CASSWGRSNEKLFF. The CDR3 coding sequence is TGTGCCAGCAGCTGGGGTAGATCTAATGAAAAACTGTTTTTT.

A few counts support this clonotype. This chain joins TRBV28 and TRBJ1-4, with D unclear. Trimming pared 4 bases from V and 11 bases from J, leaving 11 bases between. This CDR3 has 12 amino acids. Per the germline V gene, CDR1 is MDHEN and CDR2 is SYDVKM. The CDR3: CASSSLSWKLFF. The CDR3 DNA reads as TGTGCCAGCAGTTCCCTCTCGTGGAAACTGTTTTTT. The full variable domain, its missing parts supplied by reference TRBV28 and TRBJ1-4, is DVKVTQSSRYLVKRTGEKVFLECVQDMDHENMFWYRQDPGLGLRLIYFSYDVKMKEKGDIPEGYSVSREKKERFSLILESASTNQTSMYLCASSSLSWKLFFGSGTQLSVL.

This chain links TRBV5-6 with TRBJ2-3, with 11 bases lining up with TRBD2. V shed 4 bases, J shed 0 bases, and the junction held 7 bases outside the gene matches. This CDR3 is 17 amino acids long. CDR1 and CDR2 (germline): SGHDT, YYEEEE. This CDR3 reads CASSRRLAGTSTDTQYF. Here the CDR3 DNA reads TGTGCCAGCAGCCGGAGACTAGCGGGGACTAGCACAGATACGCAGTATTTT.

V is TRBV27 and J is TRBJ2-7; D might be TRBD2 (7 bases). The V end was cut by 0 bases, the J end by 4 bases, with 25 bases between. The CDR3 consists of 19 residues. Germline CDR1 MNHEY, CDR2 SMNVEV (reference sequence). In DNA form, the CDR3 reads TGTGCCAGCAGTTTATCGAGGAGGGGGGGCAGGGGCGTTTTATACGAGCAGTACTTC. Translated: CASSLSRRGGRGVLYEQYF.

This clonotype was picked up many times. The chain combines TRBV5-6 with TRBJ2-3, with TRBD1 identical over 9 bases. Germline V gene data show CDR1 as SGHDT and CDR2 as YYEEEE. The CDR3 is 16 residues long. V was pared by 4 bases and J by 2 bases, with 8 bases of the junction left unmatched. CDR3 DNA: TGTGCCAGCAGCCTACAGGGGGCGCGGATCACAGATACGCAGTATTTT. It specifies CASSLQGARITDTQYF. The full variable domain, in which reference TRBV5-6 and TRBJ2-3 provide the parts outside the CDR3, is DAGVTQSPTHLIKTRGQQVTLRCSPKSGHDTVSWYQQALGQGPQFIFQYYEEEERQRGNFPDRFSGHQFPNYSSELNVNALLLGDSALYLCASSLQGARITDTQYFGPGTRLTVL.

V usage is TRBV3-1 and J usage is TRBJ2-7; TRBD1 agrees at 9 bases. Trimming took 4 bases from V and 7 from J; bases not matched to a gene: 11. CDR3 length equals 15 residues. The germline gives CDR1 LGHDT, CDR2 YNNKEL (reference sequence). The CDR3 DNA sequence: TGTGCCAGCAGCCCCCGGGACAGGGTAGTGAATGAGCAGTACTTC. Translated, it gives CASSPRDRVVNEQYF.

This clonotype has a count of ten or more. This chain joins TRBV9 and TRBJ2-7, with 10 bases aligning to TRBD1. This CDR3 contains 17 residues. V trimming: 4 bases; J trimming: 5 bases; junction bases outside the gene matches: 15. CDR1 is SGDLS, CDR2 YYNGEE, per germline. The CDR3 sequence: CASSPHAGTGAYDEQYF. The CDR3 region has the DNA TGTGCCAGCAGCCCCCATGCCGGGACAGGGGCCTACGACGAGCAGTACTTC.

The sample holds many counts of this clonotype. The rearrangement joins TRBV9 to TRBJ2-7; possibly TRBD1 for D (5 bases). CDR3 length: 14 residues. V was cut by 0 bases and J by 1 base, with 8 bases left in between. From germline, CDR1 is SGDLS and CDR2 YYNGEE. CDR3 loop: CASSVEGYSYEQYF. The CDR3 coding sequence is TGTGCCAGCAGCGTAGAGGGGTATTCCTACGAGCAGTACTTC.

The table lists this clonotype with many counts. The chain recombines TRBV27 with TRBJ1-2; TRBD1 agrees at 7 bases. The CDR3 covers 14 residues. Germline lookup yields CDR1 MNHEY and CDR2 SMNVEV (reference sequence). The V gene end was trimmed by 2 bases and the J gene end by 3 bases; junction bases not matched to a gene: 3. CDR3: CASSLKGTDYGYTF. CDR3 nucleotides: TGTGCCAGCAGTTTAAAGGGGACAGACTATGGCTACACCTTC.